Reported below is one T cell receptor beta chain. This record comes from a study of CD8 T cells in Susac syndrome. TEMRA cells were FACS-enriched, while CD8+ and CD4+ T cells were negatively isolated. An input of 0.5 to 1 ug of RNA was subjected to reverse transcription using random hexamers. TCRdb used MiXCR to reprocess the immunoSEQ multiplex PCR reads, holding one entry per CDR3 protein. The sample consists of about 210,000 distinct CDR3 sequences, under 95% of them appearing once. Trimming shortened V by 4 bases and J by 9 bases, and 16 bases separated the two germline ends. The CDR3 has 14 residues. In germline, CDR1 is SGHTA, CDR2 FQGTGA.

The rearrangement joins TRBV7-3 to TRBJ2-1; a possible D gene is TRBD2 (5 bases). The sequencing input was CD4+ T cells from PBMCs. This TCR came from a human donor in good health. CDR3 amino acids: CASSSVFREGEQFF. The CDR3 DNA sequence: TGTGCCAGCAGCTCCGTGTTTCGGGAAGGTGAGCAGTTCTTC.